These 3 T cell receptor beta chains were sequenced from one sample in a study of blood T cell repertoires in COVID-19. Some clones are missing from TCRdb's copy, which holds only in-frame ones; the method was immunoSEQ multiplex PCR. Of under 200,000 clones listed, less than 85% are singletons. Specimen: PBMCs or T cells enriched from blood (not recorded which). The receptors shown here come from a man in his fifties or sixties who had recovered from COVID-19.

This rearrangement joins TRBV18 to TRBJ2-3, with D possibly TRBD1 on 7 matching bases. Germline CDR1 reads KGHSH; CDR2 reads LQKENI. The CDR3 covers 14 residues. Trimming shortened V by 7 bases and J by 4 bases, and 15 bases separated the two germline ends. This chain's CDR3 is CASFSTGEADTQYF. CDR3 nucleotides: TGTGCCAGCTTCTCAACAGGGGAGGCAGATACGCAGTATTTT.

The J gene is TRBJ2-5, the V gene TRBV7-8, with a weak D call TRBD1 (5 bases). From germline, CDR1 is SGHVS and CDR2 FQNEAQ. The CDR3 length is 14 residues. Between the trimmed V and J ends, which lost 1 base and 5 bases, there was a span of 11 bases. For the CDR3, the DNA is TGTGCCAGCAGCTTAGTAGGGGTCGGGGAGACCCAGTACTTC. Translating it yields CASSLVGVGETQYF.

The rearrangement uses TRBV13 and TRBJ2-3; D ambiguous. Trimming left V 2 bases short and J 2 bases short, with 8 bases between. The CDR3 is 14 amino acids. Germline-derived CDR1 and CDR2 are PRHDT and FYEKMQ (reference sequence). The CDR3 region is CASSLPSITDTQYF. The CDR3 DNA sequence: TGTGCCAGCAGCTTACCCAGTATCACAGATACGCAGTATTTT. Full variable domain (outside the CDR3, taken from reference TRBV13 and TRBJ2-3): AAGVIQSPRHLIKEKRETATLKCYPIPRHDTVYWYQQGPGQDPQFLISFYEKMQSDKGSIPDRFSAQQFSDYHSELNMSSLELGDSALYFCASSLPSITDTQYFGPGTRLTVL.